This TCR beta chain came from a study of immune heterogeneity within non-small cell lung tumors. Study-wide results and limits: Recurring identical dominant CDR3 beta clonotypes were observed across tumor sites within a patient, together with site-unique high-frequency clones.

There are a few counts of this clonotype. What it recognizes is unknown. Bulk tumor genomic DNA, around 580 ng per sample, was used as template. Taken during surgery, several biopsies per primary tumor were spaced as far apart as possible within the tumor mass. Newly diagnosed with untreated non-small cell lung cancer, the patients underwent curative surgery. Multiplex PCR amplified TCR beta CDR3 with 32 V and 13 J primers. TCRdb re-derived calls from the multiplex PCR reads in MiXCR, one entry per CDR3 protein. The data show 20,000 to 25,000 distinct CDR3 sequences, approximately 30% seen once. Between the trimmed V and J ends, which lost 4 bases and 3 bases, there was a span of 10 bases. Germline loops: CDR1 SQVTM, CDR2 ANQGSEA. The CDR3 contains 13 residues.

The chain carries TRBV29-1 and TRBJ1-5; D not certain. The clonotype originates from a man aged 35 to 55 with non-small cell lung cancer. The sequenced sample consisted of lung tumor tissue. For the CDR3, the DNA is TGCAGCGTTGTAACGGGGTTCAATCAGCCCCAGCATTTT. It specifies CSVVTGFNQPQHF. Full variable domain (missing parts from reference TRBV29-1 and TRBJ1-5): SAVISQKPSRDICQRGTSLTIQCQVDSQVTMMFWYRQQPGQSLTLIATANQGSEATYESGFVIDKFPISRPNLTFSTLTVSNMSPEDSSIYLCSVVTGFNQPQHFGDGTRLSIL.